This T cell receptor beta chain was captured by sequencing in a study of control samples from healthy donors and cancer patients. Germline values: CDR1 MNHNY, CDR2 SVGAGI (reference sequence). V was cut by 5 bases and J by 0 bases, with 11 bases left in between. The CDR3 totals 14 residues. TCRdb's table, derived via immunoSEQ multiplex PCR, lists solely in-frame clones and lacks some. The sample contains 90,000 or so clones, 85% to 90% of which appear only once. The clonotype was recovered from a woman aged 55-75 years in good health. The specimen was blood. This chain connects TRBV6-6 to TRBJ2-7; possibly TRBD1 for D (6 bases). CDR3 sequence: CASSGLQGSYEQYF. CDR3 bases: TGTGCCAGCAGTGGGCTACAGGGCTCCTACGAGCAGTACTTC.